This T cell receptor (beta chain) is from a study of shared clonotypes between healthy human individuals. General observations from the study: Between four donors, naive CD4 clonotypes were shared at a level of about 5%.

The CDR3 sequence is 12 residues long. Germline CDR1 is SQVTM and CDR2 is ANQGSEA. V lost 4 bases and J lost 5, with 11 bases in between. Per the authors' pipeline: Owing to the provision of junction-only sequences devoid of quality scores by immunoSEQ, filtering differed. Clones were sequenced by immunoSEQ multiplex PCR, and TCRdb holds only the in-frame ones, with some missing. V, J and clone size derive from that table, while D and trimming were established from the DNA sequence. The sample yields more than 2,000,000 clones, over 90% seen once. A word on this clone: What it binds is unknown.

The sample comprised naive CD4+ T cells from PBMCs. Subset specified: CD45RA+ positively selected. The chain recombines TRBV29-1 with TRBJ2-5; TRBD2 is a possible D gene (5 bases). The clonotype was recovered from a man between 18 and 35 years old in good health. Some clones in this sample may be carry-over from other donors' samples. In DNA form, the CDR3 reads TGCAGCGTTGGTCTTGGGAGCGAGACCCAGTACTTC. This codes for CSVGLGSETQYF.